Listed below are T cell receptor beta chains from one sample, sequenced in a study of early T cells in non-severe SARS-CoV-2 infection. TCRdb used MiXCR to reprocess the 5' RACE reads, holding one entry per CDR3 protein. Seen here are approximately 35,000 distinct CDR3 sequences, 4.5% to 7% observed once, and the top ten hold roughly 13%. Sequencing used whole blood. All receptors come from an adult who was a healthcare worker with PCR-confirmed SARS-CoV-2 infection or an uninfected control (not recorded which). The CDR3 runs from the conserved cysteine through the conserved F or W. The order of the fields is J gene, V gene, clone size, D gene, CDR3 DNA, CDR3 protein. D genes are given only for firm matches. Expanded clones are given a class, and other clones once, few, many or no size at all.

J gene: TRBJ1-2; V gene: TRBV9; clone size: many; D gene: NA; CDR3 DNA: TGTGCCAGCAGCGTAGATGGGGTTAGCTATGGCTACACCTTC; CDR3 protein: CASSVDGVSYGYTF
J gene: TRBJ2-7; V gene: TRBV20-1; clone size: many; D gene: TRBD2; CDR3 DNA: TGCAGTGCTACCCCGACTAGCGGGGGATTCGAGCAGTACTTC; CDR3 protein: CSATPTSGGFEQYF
J gene: TRBJ2-6; V gene: TRBV3-1; clone size: many; D gene: NA; CDR3 DNA: TGTGCCAGCAGCCAAGAGAAGGACTTTGGGGCCAACGTCCTGACTTTC; CDR3 protein: CASSQEKDFGANVLTF
J gene: TRBJ2-1; V gene: TRBV15; clone size: NA; D gene: TRBD2; CDR3 DNA: TGTGCCACCAGCAGAAGACTAGCGGGGGCGAATGAGCAGTTCTTC; CDR3 protein: CATSRRLAGANEQFF
J gene: TRBJ1-4; V gene: TRBV5-1; clone size: many; D gene: NA; CDR3 DNA: TGCGCCAGCAGCTTACGACAGGTTTCGGGTGAAAAACTGTTTTTT; CDR3 protein: CASSLRQVSGEKLFF
J gene: TRBJ2-6; V gene: TRBV5-6; clone size: NA; D gene: NA; CDR3 DNA: TGTGCCAGCAGCTTCAGGGTCGCAACCTCTGGGGCCAACGTCCTGACTTTC; CDR3 protein: CASSFRVATSGANVLTF
J gene: TRBJ1-5; V gene: TRBV5-5; clone size: many; D gene: NA; CDR3 DNA: TGTGCCAGCAGCTTGGAGGTCCTCGGGCCCCAGCATTTT; CDR3 protein: CASSLEVLGPQHF
J gene: TRBJ2-7; V gene: TRBV7-6; clone size: many; D gene: TRBD1; CDR3 DNA: TGTGCCAGCAGCTTAGGACGGGACAGGGGCGACTCCTACGAGCAGTACTTC; CDR3 protein: CASSLGRDRGDSYEQYF
J gene: TRBJ2-3; V gene: TRBV19; clone size: few; D gene: NA; CDR3 DNA: TGTGCCAGTACCGCCGGAGGGGCGTATGCTAGCACAGATACGCAGTATTTT; CDR3 protein: CASTAGGAYASTDTQYF
J gene: TRBJ2-3; V gene: TRBV6-1; clone size: many; D gene: NA; CDR3 DNA: TGTGCCAGCAGTGAAGCTGACCCCCGGTTT; CDR3 protein: CASSEADPRF
J gene: TRBJ2-7; V gene: TRBV6-5; clone size: NA; D gene: TRBD1; CDR3 DNA: TGTGCCAGCAGTTACGAGGGACAGGGGGACTACGAGCAGTACTTC; CDR3 protein: CASSYEGQGDYEQYF
J gene: TRBJ2-5; V gene: TRBV10-1; clone size: many; D gene: NA; CDR3 DNA: TGCGCCAGCAGAGCTTCGCGGTCGGAGACCCAGTACTTC; CDR3 protein: CASRASRSETQYF
J gene: TRBJ1-6; V gene: TRBV6-6; clone size: NA; D gene: NA; CDR3 DNA: TGTGCCAGCAGTTACCCCCCGCGTGATGGATCACCCCTCCACTTT; CDR3 protein: CASSYPPRDGSPLHF
J gene: TRBJ2-1; V gene: TRBV7-8; clone size: many; D gene: TRBD2; CDR3 DNA: TGTGCCAGCAGCCCGCAGCGGGGGGCCTCCCCACGGGACAATGAGCAGTTCTTC; CDR3 protein: CASSPQRGASPRDNEQFF
J gene: TRBJ1-4; V gene: TRBV14; clone size: many; D gene: NA; CDR3 DNA: TGTGCCAGCAGCCAAGGCCCCGGCGGACGAAATGAAAAACTGTTTTTT; CDR3 protein: CASSQGPGGRNEKLFF
J gene: TRBJ2-6; V gene: TRBV5-1; clone size: many; D gene: NA; CDR3 DNA: TGCGCCAGCAGCTTGGGGAGGGAAATATACTCTGGGGCCAACGTCCTGACTTTC; CDR3 protein: CASSLGREIYSGANVLTF
J gene: TRBJ2-7; V gene: TRBV11-2; clone size: many; D gene: NA; CDR3 DNA: TGTGCCAGCAGCTTAGATCTCCGCTACGAGCAGTACTTC; CDR3 protein: CASSLDLRYEQYF
J gene: TRBJ2-2; V gene: TRBV21-1; clone size: many; D gene: NA; CDR3 DNA: TGTGCCAGCAGCAAATGTAGCACCGGGGAGCTGTTTTTT; CDR3 protein: CASSKCSTGELFF
J gene: TRBJ1-5; V gene: TRBV6-4; clone size: many; D gene: NA; CDR3 DNA: TGTGCCAGCAGACGCTCAGGCTCCAATCAGCCCCAGCATTTT; CDR3 protein: CASRRSGSNQPQHF
J gene: TRBJ2-5; V gene: TRBV10-1; clone size: many; D gene: TRBD1; CDR3 DNA: TGCGCCAGCAGCACACAGGGGGCCAAGACCCAGTACTTC; CDR3 protein: CASSTQGAKTQYF
J gene: TRBJ2-7; V gene: TRBV12-3/TRBV12-4; clone size: many; D gene: NA; CDR3 DNA: TGTGCCAGCTCCCCAGGGGGGGGGCTCGACGAGCAGTACTTC; CDR3 protein: CASSPGGGLDEQYF
J gene: TRBJ2-3; V gene: TRBV5-6; clone size: few; D gene: TRBD2; CDR3 DNA: TGTGCCAGCAGCTTGTTAGGTAGCGGGGGGCTCCCTCCCGATACGCAGTATTTT; CDR3 protein: CASSLLGSGGLPPDTQYF
J gene: TRBJ1-6; V gene: TRBV27; clone size: many; D gene: NA; CDR3 DNA: TGTGCCAGCAGTTTAGACGGGATGGTGTATTCACCCCTCCACTTT; CDR3 protein: CASSLDGMVYSPLHF
J gene: TRBJ2-1; V gene: TRBV27; clone size: many; D gene: TRBD2; CDR3 DNA: TGTGCCAGCTCGACTAGCGTCAGCTCCTACAATGAGCAGTTCTTC; CDR3 protein: CASSTSVSSYNEQFF
J gene: TRBJ2-7; V gene: TRBV20-1; clone size: NA; D gene: TRBD2; CDR3 DNA: TGCAGTGCTAGCGGACTAGCGGCCCGATCGGAGCAGTACTTC; CDR3 protein: CSASGLAARSEQYF
J gene: TRBJ2-1; V gene: TRBV19; clone size: NA; D gene: NA; CDR3 DNA: TGTGCCAGTAGGGGAAGGACCTCCCTGATGAGGGATGAGCAGTTCTTC; CDR3 protein: CASRGRTSLMRDEQFF
J gene: TRBJ2-7; V gene: TRBV29-1; clone size: many; D gene: NA; CDR3 DNA: TGCAGCGTACAACCTCCAGGGGCTTCTTACGAGCAGTACTTC; CDR3 protein: CSVQPPGASYEQYF
J gene: TRBJ1-5; V gene: TRBV6-1; clone size: many; D gene: TRBD1; CDR3 DNA: TGTGCCAGCAGTGATCAGGGGGCGGGCAATCAGCCCCAGCATTTT; CDR3 protein: CASSDQGAGNQPQHF
J gene: TRBJ2-5; V gene: TRBV19; clone size: many; D gene: NA; CDR3 DNA: TGTGCCAGTAACTATTCCTCTAGCTTGGAGACCCAGTACTTC; CDR3 protein: CASNYSSSLETQYF
J gene: TRBJ2-5; V gene: TRBV6-1; clone size: few; D gene: TRBD1; CDR3 DNA: TGTGCCAGCAGTGAAGAAAGGACAGGGGGAGAGACCCAGTACTTC; CDR3 protein: CASSEERTGGETQYF
J gene: TRBJ2-7; V gene: TRBV10-3; clone size: few; D gene: TRBD2; CDR3 DNA: TGTGCCATCAGTCTTGGACTAGCGGATTACGAGCAGTACTTC; CDR3 protein: CAISLGLADYEQYF